This TCR beta chain was profiled in a study of cytomegalovirus exposure and HLA in healthy donors. Researchers ran the PCR with 60 Vbeta and 13 Jbeta primers. Libraries were prepared by immunoSEQ multiplex PCR; TCRdb keeps only in-frame clonotypes and omits some of them. The sample lists some 110,000 clones, around 64% occurring once. V dropped 2 bases and J dropped 2; count of bases not matched to a gene: 1. Germline-derived CDR1 and CDR2 are SGHDN and FVKESK. The CDR3 consists of 14 residues. The sequencing sample was made of PBMCs. This clonotype originated in a woman aged 25 to 39 in good health and CMV-seronegative. The chain combines TRBV14 with TRBJ2-7; 9 bases align to TRBD2. Written as DNA, the CDR3 is TGTGCCAGCAGCCAACTAGCGGGGCCCTACGAGCAGTACTTC. It yields the protein CASSQLAGPYEQYF.